These 23 T cell receptor beta chains share one sample of origin, sequenced in a study of vaccination effects on CD4 cells after COVID-19. With approximately 9 days of culture completed, CD4+ T cells were isolated. BNT162b2 vaccine or mRNA-1273 vaccine was given to participants in two doses. Their target antigens are unknown. Clones were read by immunoSEQ multiplex PCR, and TCRdb kept only the in-frame ones, dropping some. The repertoire has 45,000 or so clones, approximately 70% of them found once; the top ten carry around 6.3%. This sample comprised CD4+ T cells from PBMCs cultured without peptide, obtained after COVID-19 vaccination. Receptors were obtained from a human donor who received a COVID-19 vaccine.

The chain links TRBV5-6 to TRBJ1-5; D is ambiguous. The CDR3 is made up of 16 amino acids. V gave up 4 bases and J gave up 6 bases, with 20 bases separating them. Germline V gives CDR1 SGHDT, CDR2 YYEEEE. This chain's CDR3 is CASSANPQAGGQPQHF. The CDR3 nucleotides read TGTGCCAGCAGCGCAAACCCTCAGGCGGGCGGTCAGCCCCAGCATTTT. Combining the CDR3 with reference TRBV5-6 and TRBJ1-5 gives the whole variable domain DAGVTQSPTHLIKTRGQQVTLRCSPKSGHDTVSWYQQALGQGPQFIFQYYEEEERQRGNFPDRFSGHQFPNYSSELNVNALLLGDSALYLCASSANPQAGGQPQHFGDGTRLSIL.

This chain joins TRBV30 and TRBJ1-4; D uncertain. Looked up from germline, CDR1 is GTSNPN and CDR2 is SVGIG (reference sequence). This CDR3 is 19 amino acids long. V was trimmed by 5 bases and J by 2 bases, leaving 27 bases between them. CDR3 amino acids: CAWLSKPARTLRTNEKLFF. The CDR3 bases are TGTGCCTGGTTATCAAAGCCGGCTAGGACGCTACGCACTAATGAAAAACTGTTTTTT.

The chain uses TRBV5-1 and TRBJ1-1; TRBD1 matches 8 bases. CDR1 is SGHRS, CDR2 YFSETQ, per germline. V shed 3 bases, J shed 6 bases, and the junction held 7 bases outside the gene matches. CDR3 length: 14 amino acids. The CDR3 DNA reads as TGCGCCAGCAGCTCCTCAGGGGGCTTCGCTGAAGCTTTCTTT. Amino acids: CASSSSGGFAEAFF.

This clone was observed a handful of times. The same CDR3 arises from other DNA sequences in this sample as well. V and J are TRBV6-5 and TRBJ1-6, with D perhaps matching TRBD1 (5 bases). The CDR3 is made up of 15 amino acids. Germline CDR1 reads MNHEY; CDR2 reads SVGAGI. Trimming left V 0 bases short and J 4 bases short, with 7 bases between. The CDR3 is CASSYSTVYNSPLHF. CDR3 DNA sequence: TGTGCCAGCAGTTACTCGACAGTGTATAATTCACCCCTCCACTTT.

The J gene is TRBJ1-3, the V gene TRBV19; D gene unclear. The V gene lost 9 bases and the J gene lost 0 bases, with 12 bases spanning the gap. This CDR3 comprises 14 residues. The germline V gene has CDR1 LNHDA and CDR2 SQIVND (reference sequence). In DNA, the CDR3 is TGTGCCAGACGAAGACCAGCCTCTGGAAACACCATATATTTT. This encodes CARRRPASGNTIYF.

The genes are TRBV14 and TRBJ2-2; possibly TRBD2 for D (6 bases). CDR3 length equals 17 residues. Trimming took off 1 base at V and 1 base at J, with 13 bases between the two ends. Looked up from germline, CDR1 is SGHDN and CDR2 is FVKESK. The chain's CDR3 is CASSQAFGGVNTGELFF. Written as DNA, the CDR3 is TGTGCCAGCAGCCAAGCCTTCGGCGGGGTGAACACCGGGGAGCTGTTTTTT.

The CDR3 DNA follows: TGTGCCAGCAGTGAATATGGACAGGGGGGGCCAGATACGCAGTATTTT. Its protein is CASSEYGQGGPDTQYF. This sequence joins TRBV25-1 and TRBJ2-3; 10 positions agree with TRBD1. Looked up from germline, CDR1 is MGHDK and CDR2 is SYGVNS. The length of the CDR3 is 16 residues. The V segment lost 0 bases and the J segment 4 bases; nucleotides outside the gene matches: 4.

This clone was counted only a few times. This sequence joins TRBV18 and TRBJ2-7, with unresolved D. Germline lookup yields CDR1 KGHSH and CDR2 LQKENI. V lost 0 bases to trimming and J lost 1 base, with 4 bases between them. The CDR3 runs to 13 residues. The DNA of the CDR3 is TGTGCCAGCTCACCACCAACGTCCTACGAGCAGTACTTC. Translation: CASSPPTSYEQYF.

The chain is built from TRBV6-5 and TRBJ2-7, with 11 nucleotides matching TRBD2. Trimming took 5 bases from V and 2 from J; bases not matched to a gene: 5. The length of the CDR3 is 15 residues. The V gene's germline CDR1 is MNHEY and CDR2 SVGAGI. CDR3 bases: TGTGCCAGCAGTAAACTAGCGGGGGAGGCCTACGAGCAGTACTTC. It yields the protein CASSKLAGEAYEQYF.

The V call is TRBV2, the J call TRBJ1-2; no reliable D call. This CDR3 is built from 15 residues. Trimming took 1 base from V and 0 from J, leaving 9 bases between them. CDR1 and CDR2 (germline): SNHLY, FYNNEI. The CDR3 coding sequence is TGTGCCAGCAGTGAAGGGGTCAGTCCTAACTATGGCTACACCTTC. It is translated as CASSEGVSPNYGYTF.

This clone was recorded once. Written as DNA, the CDR3 is TGCGCCAGCAGCTTGGACAAGACGAACACTGAAGCTTTCTTT. Translation gives CASSLDKTNTEAFF. V gene TRBV5-1 combines with J gene TRBJ1-1; unclear D gene. V lost 0 bases and J 1 base, leaving 7 bases between the germline ends. Per germline, CDR1 SGHRS and CDR2 YFSETQ. The CDR3 loop spans 14 amino acids.

This clone was seen more than once but under ten times. Different DNA sequences within this sample yield the same CDR3. The V gene is TRBV5-1, the J gene TRBJ2-1, with D uncertain. The CDR3 has 13 amino acids. Trimming took 1 base from V and 1 from J, leaving 3 bases between them. CDR1 and CDR2 from the germline V gene are SGHRS and YFSETQ. The CDR3 DNA is TGCGCCAGCAGCTTGAATTCCTACAATGAGCAGTTCTTC. Protein product: CASSLNSYNEQFF.

The chain combines TRBV7-6 with TRBJ2-7, with TRBD1 matching over 9 bases. Germline V lookup: CDR1 SGHVS, CDR2 FNYEAQ. V lost 4 bases, J lost 7 bases, and 11 bases stayed unmatched. The CDR3 runs to 15 residues. CDR3 DNA sequence: TGTGCCAGCAGCTCATTGGTACAGGGGGCGCGGGAGCAGTACTTC. This gives the protein CASSSLVQGAREQYF.

This sequence joins TRBV10-2 and TRBJ2-7, with a weak D call TRBD2 (6 bases). Between the trimmed V and J ends, which lost 4 bases and 4 bases, there was a span of 11 bases. Germline CDR1 reads WSHSY; CDR2 reads SAAADI. CDR3 length: 13 amino acids. The CDR3 DNA reads TGCGCCAGCAGTGGACCGGGAGCTTACGAGCAGTACTTC. Translating gives CASSGPGAYEQYF.

This clone has only a few counts. The rearrangement uses TRBV3-1 (or the pseudogene TRBV3-2) and TRBJ2-7, with a tentative D call TRBD1 (5 bases). The CDR3 spans 13 residues. Germline CDR1 is LGHDT and CDR2 is YNNKEL (reference sequence). V was shortened by 1 base and J by 5 bases, with 9 bases between the two germline ends. CDR3 sequence reads: CASSQVQGHEQYF. Written as DNA, the CDR3 is TGTGCCAGCAGCCAAGTCCAGGGCCACGAGCAGTACTTC.

The gene calls are TRBV24-1 and TRBJ1-5, with D unclear. Trimming pared 0 bases from V and 1 base from J, leaving 3 bases between. Germline values: CDR1 KGHDR, CDR2 SFDVKD. The CDR3 consists of 14 residues. CDR3 in DNA: TGTGCCACCAGTGATTTGTTCAGCAATCAGCCCCAGCATTTT. Translation gives CATSDLFSNQPQHF.

The chain uses TRBV19 and TRBJ1-2; D is unclear. V was pared by 6 bases and J by 0 bases, with 8 bases between. Germline loops: CDR1 LNHDA, CDR2 SQIVND (reference sequence). This CDR3 has 13 residues. CDR3: CASSRPPNYGYTF. CDR3 in DNA: TGTGCCAGTAGCAGGCCCCCTAACTATGGCTACACCTTC.

The chain joins TRBV11-3 to TRBJ2-6; 8 bases line up with TRBD1. CDR3 length equals 18 residues. J gave up 4 bases and V 5 bases, and 13 bases lay outside the gene matches. Germline V CDR1 and CDR2: SGHNT, YENEEA. CDR3 sequence (DNA): TGTGCCAGCAGCCCCGTCGGACAGGGAGAGGCCGGGGCCAACGTCCTGACTTTC. This gives the protein CASSPVGQGEAGANVLTF.

The rearrangement uses TRBV6-5 and TRBJ2-1; D may correspond to TRBD1 or TRBD2 (5 bases each). The CDR3 runs to 15 residues. Trimming stripped 4 bases from V and 2 bases from J, with 12 bases between. CDR1 is MNHEY, CDR2 SVGAGI, per germline. CDR3: CASSSRDGAYNEQFF. CDR3 DNA: TGTGCCAGCAGTTCCCGGGACGGAGCCTACAATGAGCAGTTCTTC.

The chain joins TRBV12-3 or TRBV12-4 to TRBJ1-2; possible D gene TRBD1, 6 bases. CDR3 length: 13 amino acids. V was clipped by 6 bases and J by 2 bases, with 10 bases between them. The CDR3 is CASSRDTNYGYTF. The DNA for the CDR3 is TGTGCCAGCAGCCGGGACACCAACTATGGCTACACCTTC.

The chain uses TRBV4-1 and TRBJ2-1; the match to TRBD2 covers 9 bases. This CDR3 is built from 14 residues. CDR1 is MGHRA and CDR2 is YSYEKL in the germline V gene. The V gene end was trimmed by 4 bases and the J gene end by 9 bases; junction bases not matched to a gene: 7. CDR3 protein: CASSLAGERGEQFF. Here the CDR3 DNA reads TGCGCCAGCAGCCTAGCGGGAGAAAGAGGTGAGCAGTTCTTC.

This chain's CDR3 is CASSPYWTGTTNYGYTF. The CDR3 nucleotides read TGTGCCAGCAGCCCCTATTGGACAGGGACAACTAACTATGGCTACACCTTC. The chain is built from TRBV13 and TRBJ1-2; 8 nucleotides agree with TRBD1. V shed 5 bases, J shed 0 bases, and the junction held 11 bases outside the gene matches. The CDR3 has 17 amino acids. Germline lookup yields CDR1 PRHDT and CDR2 FYEKMQ (reference sequence).

This clone was observed a handful of times. The same CDR3 is also encoded by other DNA sequences in this sample. The chain carries TRBV5-4 and TRBJ1-2; TRBD1 aligns across 8 bases. V lost 3 bases, J lost 7 bases, and 5 bases stayed unmatched. CDR3 length: 13 amino acids. The germline V gene has CDR1 SGHNT and CDR2 YYREEE (reference sequence). In DNA form, the CDR3 reads TGTGCCAGCAGCTCTGACAGGGGTAGTGGCTACACCTTC. Encoded protein: CASSSDRGSGYTF.